This T cell receptor beta chain originates from a study of T cells after yellow fever vaccination. Study-wide findings and caveats: Only a minor proportion of clonotypes was detected across both CD4 and CD8 compartments.

V was trimmed by 4 bases and J by 5 bases, leaving 12 bases between them. CDR3 size: 14 residues. Germline-derived CDR1 and CDR2 are MNHEY and SMNVEV (reference sequence). One entry per CDR3 protein, called by TCRdb with MiXCR from the 5' RACE reads. This table holds under 700,000 distinct CDR3 sequences, about 17% found once. As concerns this clonotype: Its specificity is not known.

The source is a man between 18 and 29 years old who received the YFV17D yellow fever vaccine. This chain links TRBV27 with TRBJ2-1; no reliable D call. The sample here was PBMCs, taken roughly 5 days after the first yellow fever vaccination. CDR3 loop: CASSYGLGHNEQFF. CDR3 coding DNA: TGTGCCAGCAGTTATGGCCTGGGCCACAATGAGCAGTTCTTC.